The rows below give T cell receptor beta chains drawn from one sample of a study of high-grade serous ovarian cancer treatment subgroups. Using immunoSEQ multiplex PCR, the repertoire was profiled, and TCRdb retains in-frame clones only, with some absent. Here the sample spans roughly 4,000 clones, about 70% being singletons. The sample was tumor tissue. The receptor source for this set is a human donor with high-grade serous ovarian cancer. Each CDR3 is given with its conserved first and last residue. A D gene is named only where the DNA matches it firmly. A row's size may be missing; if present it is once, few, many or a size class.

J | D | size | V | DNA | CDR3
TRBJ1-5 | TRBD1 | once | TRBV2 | TGTGCCAGCAGTGAATGGACAGGGACCAATCAGCCCCAGCATTTT | CASSEWTGTNQPQHF
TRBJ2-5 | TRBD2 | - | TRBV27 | TGTGCCAGCAGTCTCGGGACTAGCGGGGGGAGGACCCAGTACTTC | CASSLGTSGGRTQYF
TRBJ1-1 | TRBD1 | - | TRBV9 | TGTGCCAGCAGCCTCCGGGGACAGGGAAACACTGAAGCTTTCTTT | CASSLRGQGNTEAFF
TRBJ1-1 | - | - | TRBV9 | TGTGCCAGCAGTCCATATACGCAGGGGTTCGCTGAAGCTTTCTTT | CASSPYTQGFAEAFF
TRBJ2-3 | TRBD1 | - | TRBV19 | TGTGCCAGTAACGCAGTACAGGGGGCTGGGACAGATACGCAGTATTTT | CASNAVQGAGTDTQYF
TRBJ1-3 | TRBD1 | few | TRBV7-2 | TGTGCCAGCAGTCAGTCCGGGACAGGGATATCCTCTGGAAACACCATATATTTT | CASSQSGTGISSGNTIYF
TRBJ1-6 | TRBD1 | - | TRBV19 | TGTGCCAGTAAAATAGACAGGGTCGATAATTCACCCCTCCACTTT | CASKIDRVDNSPLHF
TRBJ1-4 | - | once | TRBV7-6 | TGTGCCAGCAGCTCCGGGACTCTTAGGGAAAAACTGTTTTTT | CASSSGTLREKLFF
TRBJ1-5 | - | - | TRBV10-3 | TGTGCCCACGGGGGACGGCTAGATCAGCCCCAGCATTTT | CAHGGRLDQPQHF
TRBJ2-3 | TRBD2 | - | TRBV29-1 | TGCAGCGCGAAGAAAATGTCTGCGGGGGGGCCCAGTTATCCAGATACGCAGTATTTT | CSAKKMSAGGPSYPDTQYF
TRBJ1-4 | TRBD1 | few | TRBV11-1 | TGTGCCAGCAGCTCAATCGGGACAGGGATGTCTAATGAAAAACTGTTTTTT | CASSSIGTGMSNEKLFF
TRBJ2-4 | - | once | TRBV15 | TGTGCCACCAGCAGCGACGAACTGCAATCCAAAAACATTCAGTACTTC | CATSSDELQSKNIQYF
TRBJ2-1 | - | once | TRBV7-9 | TGTGCCAGCAGCTCGGACTCTTACAATGAGCAGTTCTTC | CASSSDSYNEQFF
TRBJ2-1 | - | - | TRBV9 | TGTGCCAGCAGCGTAGCTTTCCACAATGAGCAGTTCTTC | CASSVAFHNEQFF
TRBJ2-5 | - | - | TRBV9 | TGTGCCAGCAGCGTGCGCGGAGTACAAGAGACCCAGTACTTC | CASSVRGVQETQYF
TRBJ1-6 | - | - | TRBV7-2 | TGTGCCAGCAGCTCATCTTCACCCCTCCACTTT | CASSSSSPLHF
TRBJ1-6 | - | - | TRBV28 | TGTGCCAGCAGTTTACGGGGGGGCGGAGGGGCGGACTCACCCCTCCACTTT | CASSLRGGGGADSPLHF